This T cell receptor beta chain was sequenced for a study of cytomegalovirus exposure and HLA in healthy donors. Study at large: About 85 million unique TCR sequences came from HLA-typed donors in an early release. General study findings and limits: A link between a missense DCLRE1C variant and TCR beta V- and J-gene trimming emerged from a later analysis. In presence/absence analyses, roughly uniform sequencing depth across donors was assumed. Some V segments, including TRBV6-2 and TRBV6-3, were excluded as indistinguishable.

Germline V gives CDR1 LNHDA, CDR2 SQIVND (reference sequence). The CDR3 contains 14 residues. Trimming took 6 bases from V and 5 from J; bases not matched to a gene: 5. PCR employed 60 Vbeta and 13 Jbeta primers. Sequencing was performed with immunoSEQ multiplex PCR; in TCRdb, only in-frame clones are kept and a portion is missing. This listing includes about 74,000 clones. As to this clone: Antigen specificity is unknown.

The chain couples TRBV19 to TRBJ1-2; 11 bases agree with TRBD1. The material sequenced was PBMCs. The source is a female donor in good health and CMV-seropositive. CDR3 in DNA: TGTGCCAGTAGGGGGACAGGGGGTTTGTATGGCTACACCTTC. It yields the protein CASRGTGGLYGYTF.